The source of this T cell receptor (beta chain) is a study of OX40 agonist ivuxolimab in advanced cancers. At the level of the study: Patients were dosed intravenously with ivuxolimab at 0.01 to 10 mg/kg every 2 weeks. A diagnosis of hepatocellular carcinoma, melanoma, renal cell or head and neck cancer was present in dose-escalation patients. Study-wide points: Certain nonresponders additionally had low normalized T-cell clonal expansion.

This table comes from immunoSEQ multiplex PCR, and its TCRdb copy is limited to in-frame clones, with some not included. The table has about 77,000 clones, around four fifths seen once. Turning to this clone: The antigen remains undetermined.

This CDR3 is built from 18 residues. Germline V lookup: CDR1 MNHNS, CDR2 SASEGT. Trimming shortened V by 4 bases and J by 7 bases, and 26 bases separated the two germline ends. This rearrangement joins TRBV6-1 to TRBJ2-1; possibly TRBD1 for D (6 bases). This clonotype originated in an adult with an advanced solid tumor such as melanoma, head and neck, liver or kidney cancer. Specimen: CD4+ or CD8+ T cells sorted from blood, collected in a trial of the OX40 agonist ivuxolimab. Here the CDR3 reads CASSGYETTGHFKNEQFF. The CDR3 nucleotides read TGTGCCAGCAGTGGGTACGAGACGACGGGACATTTTAAGAATGAGCAGTTCTTC.